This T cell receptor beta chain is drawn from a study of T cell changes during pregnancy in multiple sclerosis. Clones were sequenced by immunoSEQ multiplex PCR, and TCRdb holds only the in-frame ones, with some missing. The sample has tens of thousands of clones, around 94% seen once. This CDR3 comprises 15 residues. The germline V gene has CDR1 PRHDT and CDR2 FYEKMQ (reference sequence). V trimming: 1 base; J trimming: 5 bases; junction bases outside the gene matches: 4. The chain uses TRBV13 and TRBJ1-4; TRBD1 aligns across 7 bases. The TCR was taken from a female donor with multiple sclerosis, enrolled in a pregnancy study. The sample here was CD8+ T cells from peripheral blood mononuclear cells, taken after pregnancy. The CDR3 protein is CASSLAGQINEKLFF. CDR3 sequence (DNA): TGTGCCAGCAGCTTAGCGGGACAGATAAATGAAAAACTGTTTTTT.